A selection of T cell receptor beta chains follows, all from one sample in a study of blood T cell repertoires in COVID-19. Produced via immunoSEQ multiplex PCR; TCRdb's table is partial and in-frame only. This repertoire shows 250,000 to 300,000 clones, approximately 90% found once; its top ten account for 6.9%. Sequenced: peripheral blood. These receptors originate from a woman aged 25 to 39 who had recovered from COVID-19. Each CDR3 is given with its conserved first and last residue. Each record gives: J gene, D gene, V gene, clone size, CDR3 DNA, CDR3 protein. D genes are given only for firm matches. Rows may omit the clone size; those that give it use once, few, many or a size class.

J gene: TRBJ2-4
D gene: TRBD1
V gene: TRBV2
clone size: NA
CDR3 DNA: TGTGCCAGCAGTGGGTCCCCCCGGACAGGGCAGGGTTTC
CDR3 protein: CASSGSPRTGQGF

J gene: TRBJ2-5
D gene: NA
V gene: TRBV11-2
clone size: NA
CDR3 DNA: TGTGCCAGCAGCGCCGAGAGCGGCCAAGAGACCCAGTACTTC
CDR3 protein: CASSAESGQETQYF

J gene: TRBJ1-6
D gene: TRBD1
V gene: TRBV7-9
clone size: NA
CDR3 DNA: TGTGCCAGCAGCTCCTCGGGACAGGGCAATTCACCCCTCCACTTT
CDR3 protein: CASSSSGQGNSPLHF

J gene: TRBJ2-7
D gene: NA
V gene: TRBV27
clone size: NA
CDR3 DNA: TGTGCCAGCAGTTTACGGCGGGGGCGGTACGAGCAGTACTTC
CDR3 protein: CASSLRRGRYEQYF

J gene: TRBJ2-7
D gene: TRBD1
V gene: TRBV7-3
clone size: NA
CDR3 DNA: TGTGCCAGCAGCTTAAAGGGACAGGGGCCCCTGGAGCAGTACTTC
CDR3 protein: CASSLKGQGPLEQYF

J gene: TRBJ1-1
D gene: NA
V gene: TRBV18
clone size: NA
CDR3 DNA: TGTGCCAGCTCACCAGTCCGACAGAGCGAAGCTTTCTTT
CDR3 protein: CASSPVRQSEAFF

J gene: TRBJ2-1
D gene: TRBD1
V gene: TRBV18
clone size: NA
CDR3 DNA: TGTGCCAGCTCACCACCCGACAGGGAACTGTTCTTC
CDR3 protein: CASSPPDRELFF

J gene: TRBJ1-3
D gene: NA
V gene: TRBV28
clone size: NA
CDR3 DNA: TGTGCCAGCAGTCTGGGACAAACTGGAAACACCATATATTTT
CDR3 protein: CASSLGQTGNTIYF

J gene: TRBJ2-5
D gene: TRBD1
V gene: TRBV6-6
clone size: NA
CDR3 DNA: TGTGCCAGCAGAGAACAGGGGGCGGGCGAGACCCAGTACTTC
CDR3 protein: CASREQGAGETQYF

J gene: TRBJ2-3
D gene: NA
V gene: TRBV2
clone size: NA
CDR3 DNA: TGTGCCAGCAGTGAAGGGACTAGGGGGGATACGCAGTATTTT
CDR3 protein: CASSEGTRGDTQYF

J gene: TRBJ2-1
D gene: NA
V gene: TRBV19
clone size: few
CDR3 DNA: TGTGCCAGTAGTCCCTCCTTACGCGGGGCGCGCGGCAATGAGCAGTTCTTC
CDR3 protein: CASSPSLRGARGNEQFF

J gene: TRBJ2-7
D gene: NA
V gene: TRBV20-1
clone size: few
CDR3 DNA: TGCAGTCGTTCGACAGGCTACGAGCAGTACTTC
CDR3 protein: CSRSTGYEQYF

J gene: TRBJ1-3
D gene: TRBD1
V gene: TRBV7-2
clone size: NA
CDR3 DNA: TGTGCCAGCAGCAAGCCGGGACAGTCCCTGACTGTACACACCATATATTTT
CDR3 protein: CASSKPGQSLTVHTIYF

J gene: TRBJ1-3
D gene: NA
V gene: TRBV7-8
clone size: NA
CDR3 DNA: TGTGCCAGCAGCTTAACTCAGGGTCTTTCTGGAAACACCATATATTTT
CDR3 protein: CASSLTQGLSGNTIYF

J gene: TRBJ1-1
D gene: NA
V gene: TRBV7-9
clone size: NA
CDR3 DNA: TGTGCCAGCAGCTTAGAAACCGGGTCTGAAGCTTTCTTT
CDR3 protein: CASSLETGSEAFF

J gene: TRBJ2-7
D gene: TRBD1
V gene: TRBV15
clone size: NA
CDR3 DNA: TGTGCCACCAGCAGAGATAGGGGACAGACCTACGAGCAGTACTTC
CDR3 protein: CATSRDRGQTYEQYF

J gene: TRBJ2-1
D gene: TRBD1
V gene: TRBV2
clone size: NA
CDR3 DNA: TGTGCCAGCAAAGGGACAGGGAATAATGAGCAGTTCTTC
CDR3 protein: CASKGTGNNEQFF

J gene: TRBJ1-1
D gene: NA
V gene: TRBV19
clone size: NA
CDR3 DNA: TGTGCCAGTAGCCGGGAGGACCTTGAAGCTTTCTTT
CDR3 protein: CASSREDLEAFF

J gene: TRBJ1-2
D gene: NA
V gene: TRBV6-6
clone size: NA
CDR3 DNA: TGTGCCAGCAGTTACTCGACCGAGGGTTCCTATGGCTACACCTTC
CDR3 protein: CASSYSTEGSYGYTF

J gene: TRBJ2-2
D gene: NA
V gene: TRBV7-7
clone size: NA
CDR3 DNA: TGTGCCAGCAGCGCTCAGGGGTTCGGGGAGCTGTTTTTT
CDR3 protein: CASSAQGFGELFF

J gene: TRBJ2-1
D gene: TRBD1
V gene: TRBV14
clone size: NA
CDR3 DNA: TGTGCCAGCAGCCAAGTCGACAGGGGGTGGGATGAGCAGTTCTTC
CDR3 protein: CASSQVDRGWDEQFF

J gene: TRBJ2-1
D gene: NA
V gene: TRBV13
clone size: NA
CDR3 DNA: TGTGCCAGCAGCTTAGGAGTAGAACCCAATGAGCAGTTCTTC
CDR3 protein: CASSLGVEPNEQFF

J gene: TRBJ2-7
D gene: TRBD2
V gene: TRBV7-3
clone size: NA
CDR3 DNA: TGTGCCAGCAGCTCCCAAGGGTCCCTAGCGGGCGAACCCGTAACCTACGAGCAGTACTTC
CDR3 protein: CASSSQGSLAGEPVTYEQYF

J gene: TRBJ2-1
D gene: TRBD1
V gene: TRBV24-1
clone size: NA
CDR3 DNA: TGTGCCACCAGTGATTTAGTGGCAGGGGGTTACAATGAGCAGTTCTTC
CDR3 protein: CATSDLVAGGYNEQFF

J gene: TRBJ2-1
D gene: NA
V gene: TRBV29-1
clone size: NA
CDR3 DNA: TGCAGCGTTGCGGGCAGACAGATTCACAATGAGCAGTTCTTC
CDR3 protein: CSVAGRQIHNEQFF

J gene: TRBJ2-3
D gene: NA
V gene: TRBV7-2
clone size: NA
CDR3 DNA: TGTGCCAGCAGCTTATTGGGCATAAGCACAGATACGCAGTATTTT
CDR3 protein: CASSLLGISTDTQYF

J gene: TRBJ1-6
D gene: NA
V gene: TRBV3-1/TRBV3-2
clone size: NA
CDR3 DNA: TGTGCCAGCAGTCCAAGCGGCTCCTATAATTCACCCCTCCACTTT
CDR3 protein: CASSPSGSYNSPLHF

J gene: TRBJ2-7
D gene: NA
V gene: TRBV5-1
clone size: NA
CDR3 DNA: TGCCCAGGGTTACCCTCCTACGAGCAGTACTTC
CDR3 protein: CPGLPSYEQYF

J gene: TRBJ1-1
D gene: NA
V gene: TRBV29-1
clone size: once
CDR3 DNA: TGCAGCGTCATGACGCAAGGGGACACTGAAGCTTTCTTT
CDR3 protein: CSVMTQGDTEAFF

J gene: TRBJ1-2
D gene: TRBD1
V gene: TRBV7-9
clone size: NA
CDR3 DNA: TGTGCCAGCAGCTTAGCACAGGGGGATGGCTACACCTTC
CDR3 protein: CASSLAQGDGYTF

J gene: TRBJ1-1
D gene: NA
V gene: TRBV6-6
clone size: once
CDR3 DNA: TGTGCCAGCAGTCCCCGGCAGGTCGAAGCTTTCTTT
CDR3 protein: CASSPRQVEAFF

J gene: TRBJ2-3
D gene: TRBD2
V gene: TRBV7-3
clone size: NA
CDR3 DNA: TGTGCCAGCAGCTTAATTGGCGGGGGGTCCGCAGATACGCAGTATTTT
CDR3 protein: CASSLIGGGSADTQYF

J gene: TRBJ2-1
D gene: NA
V gene: TRBV7-3
clone size: NA
CDR3 DNA: TGTGCCAGCAGCTTAGGAGGGCACAATGAGCAGTTCTTC
CDR3 protein: CASSLGGHNEQFF

J gene: TRBJ2-7
D gene: TRBD2
V gene: TRBV5-4
clone size: NA
CDR3 DNA: TGTGCCAGCAGCCGAGGGACTAGCGGGAGCTACGAGCAGTACTTC
CDR3 protein: CASSRGTSGSYEQYF

J gene: TRBJ1-3
D gene: NA
V gene: TRBV2
clone size: once
CDR3 DNA: TGTGCCAGCAGTGAACGACACCATAGCTCTGGAAACACCATATATTTT
CDR3 protein: CASSERHHSSGNTIYF

J gene: TRBJ1-3
D gene: TRBD1
V gene: TRBV5-1
clone size: NA
CDR3 DNA: TGCGCCAGCAGCCAAGGGACAGGGACCAGTTCTGGAAACACCATATATTTT
CDR3 protein: CASSQGTGTSSGNTIYF

J gene: TRBJ2-7
D gene: NA
V gene: TRBV28
clone size: NA
CDR3 DNA: TGTGCCAGCTGTGTGGGCCCCTACGAGCAGTACTTC
CDR3 protein: CASCVGPYEQYF

J gene: TRBJ1-2
D gene: NA
V gene: TRBV18
clone size: NA
CDR3 DNA: TGTGCCAGCTCACCACCGGGACACCTTAACTATGGCTACACCTTC
CDR3 protein: CASSPPGHLNYGYTF

J gene: TRBJ2-2
D gene: TRBD2
V gene: TRBV7-2
clone size: few
CDR3 DNA: TGTGCCAGCAGCTTAGATCTTCTAGCGGTCACCGGGGAGCTGTTTTTT
CDR3 protein: CASSLDLLAVTGELFF

J gene: TRBJ1-1
D gene: NA
V gene: TRBV5-1
clone size: NA
CDR3 DNA: TGCGCCAGCAGCTTGGGAGGGTTAGACACTGAAGCTTTCTTT
CDR3 protein: CASSLGGLDTEAFF

J gene: TRBJ1-4
D gene: TRBD1
V gene: TRBV11-2
clone size: once
CDR3 DNA: TGTGCCAGCAGACAAACAGGGGGAGGGGAAAAACTGTTTTTT
CDR3 protein: CASRQTGGGEKLFF

J gene: TRBJ1-1
D gene: NA
V gene: TRBV7-2
clone size: NA
CDR3 DNA: TGTGCCAGCACTCCCCAGGGTTCTCTCACTGAAGCTTTCTTT
CDR3 protein: CASTPQGSLTEAFF

J gene: TRBJ1-5
D gene: NA
V gene: TRBV7-2
clone size: NA
CDR3 DNA: TGTGCCAGCAGCTCGACAGTCAATCAGCCCCAGCATTTT
CDR3 protein: CASSSTVNQPQHF

J gene: TRBJ2-7
D gene: TRBD2
V gene: TRBV27
clone size: NA
CDR3 DNA: TGTGCCAGCAGTTGGAGCGGGGGGGCTGGCACCTACGAGCAGTACTTC
CDR3 protein: CASSWSGGAGTYEQYF

J gene: TRBJ1-6
D gene: NA
V gene: TRBV10-1
clone size: NA
CDR3 DNA: TGCGCCAGCAGTGAGTCCGGGAATTCACCCCTCCACTTT
CDR3 protein: CASSESGNSPLHF

J gene: TRBJ1-3
D gene: NA
V gene: TRBV5-6
clone size: NA
CDR3 DNA: TGTGCCAGCAGCTCAGATCTGGGCGGAAACACCATATATTTT
CDR3 protein: CASSSDLGGNTIYF

J gene: TRBJ1-2
D gene: TRBD1
V gene: TRBV15
clone size: NA
CDR3 DNA: TGTGCCACCTCGGGCAGGGGGATGGTTGGCTACACCTTC
CDR3 protein: CATSGRGMVGYTF

J gene: TRBJ1-6
D gene: NA
V gene: TRBV9
clone size: once
CDR3 DNA: TGTGCCAGCAGCGTACAGGGGAATTCACCCCTCCACTTT
CDR3 protein: CASSVQGNSPLHF

J gene: TRBJ1-5
D gene: NA
V gene: TRBV6-1
clone size: NA
CDR3 DNA: TGTGCCAGCAGTGAGGTCTGGACTTCTAGCAATCAGCCCCAGCATTTT
CDR3 protein: CASSEVWTSSNQPQHF

J gene: TRBJ1-1
D gene: NA
V gene: TRBV2
clone size: NA
CDR3 DNA: TGTGCCAGCCTGGGGGGGGCGGAGGCTTTCTTT
CDR3 protein: CASLGGAEAFF

J gene: TRBJ1-5
D gene: NA
V gene: TRBV18
clone size: NA
CDR3 DNA: TGTGCCAGCTCACCCGCAGACACCAACGGGGAGCCCCAGCATTTT
CDR3 protein: CASSPADTNGEPQHF

J gene: TRBJ1-2
D gene: NA
V gene: TRBV13
clone size: NA
CDR3 DNA: TGTGCCAGCAGCTTGAACAGGGAATATGGCTACACCTTC
CDR3 protein: CASSLNREYGYTF

J gene: TRBJ2-3
D gene: NA
V gene: TRBV7-3
clone size: once
CDR3 DNA: TGTGCCAGATCCCCCGGGGTTACGCAGTATTTT
CDR3 protein: CARSPGVTQYF